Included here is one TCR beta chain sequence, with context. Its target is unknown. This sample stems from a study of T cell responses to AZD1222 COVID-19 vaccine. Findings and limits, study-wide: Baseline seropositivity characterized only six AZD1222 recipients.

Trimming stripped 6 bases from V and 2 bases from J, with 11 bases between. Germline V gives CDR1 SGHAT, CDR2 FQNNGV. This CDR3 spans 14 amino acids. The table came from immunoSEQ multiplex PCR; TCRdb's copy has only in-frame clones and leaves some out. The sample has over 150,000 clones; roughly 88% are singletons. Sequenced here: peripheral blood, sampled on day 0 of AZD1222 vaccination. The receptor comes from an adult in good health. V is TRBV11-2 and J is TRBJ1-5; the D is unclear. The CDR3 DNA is TGTGCCAGCAGTCTTACAGCCCGCAATCAGCCCCAGCATTTT. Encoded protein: CASSLTARNQPQHF.